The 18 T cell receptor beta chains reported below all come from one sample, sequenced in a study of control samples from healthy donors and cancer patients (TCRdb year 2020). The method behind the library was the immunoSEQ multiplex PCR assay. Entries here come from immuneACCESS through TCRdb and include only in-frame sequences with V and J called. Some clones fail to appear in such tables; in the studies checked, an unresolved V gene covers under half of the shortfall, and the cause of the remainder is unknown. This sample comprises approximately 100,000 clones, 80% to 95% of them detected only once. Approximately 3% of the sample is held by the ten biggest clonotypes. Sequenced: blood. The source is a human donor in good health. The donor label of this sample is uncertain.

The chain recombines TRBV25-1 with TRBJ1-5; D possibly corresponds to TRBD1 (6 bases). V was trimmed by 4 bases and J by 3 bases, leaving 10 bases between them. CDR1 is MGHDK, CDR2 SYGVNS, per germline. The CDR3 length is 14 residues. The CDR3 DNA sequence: TGTGCCAGCAGTGCCTCAGGGGACAATCAGCCCCAGCATTTT. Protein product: CASSASGDNQPQHF.

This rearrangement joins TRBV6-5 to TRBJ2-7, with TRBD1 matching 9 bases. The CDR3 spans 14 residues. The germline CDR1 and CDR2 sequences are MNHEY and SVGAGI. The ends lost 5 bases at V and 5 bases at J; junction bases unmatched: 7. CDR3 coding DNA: TGTGCCAGCAGTATACAGGGGGCTGTGGACGAGCAGTACTTC. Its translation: CASSIQGAVDEQYF.

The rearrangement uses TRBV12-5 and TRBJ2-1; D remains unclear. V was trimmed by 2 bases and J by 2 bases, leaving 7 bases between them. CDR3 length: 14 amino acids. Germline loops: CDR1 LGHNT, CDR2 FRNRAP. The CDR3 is CASGLNIAYNEQFF. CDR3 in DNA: TGTGCTAGTGGTTTGAATATCGCCTACAATGAGCAGTTCTTC. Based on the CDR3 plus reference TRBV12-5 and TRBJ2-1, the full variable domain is DARVTQTPRHKVTEMGQEVTMRCQPILGHNTVFWYRQTMMQGLELLAYFRNRAPLDDSGMPKDRFSAEMPDATLATLKIQPSEPRDSAVYFCASGLNIAYNEQFFGPGTRLTVL.

The CDR3 sequence is CASSLRRENQPQHF. DNA for the CDR3: TGTGCCAGCAGTTTGAGACGGGAAAATCAGCCCCAGCATTTT. This chain links TRBV27 with TRBJ1-5; D is uncertain. Germline assignment: CDR1 MNHEY and CDR2 SMNVEV (reference sequence). The CDR3 has 14 amino acids. The germline V and J ends were trimmed by 3 bases and 4 bases, with 10 bases remaining between them.

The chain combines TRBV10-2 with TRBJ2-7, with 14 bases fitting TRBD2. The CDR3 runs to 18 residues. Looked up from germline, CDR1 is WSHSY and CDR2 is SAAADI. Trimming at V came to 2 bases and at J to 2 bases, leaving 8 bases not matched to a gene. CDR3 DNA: TGCGCCAGCAGTGAGGCTGGACTAGCGGGGGGCACGGCCTACGAGCAGTACTTC. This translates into CASSEAGLAGGTAYEQYF.

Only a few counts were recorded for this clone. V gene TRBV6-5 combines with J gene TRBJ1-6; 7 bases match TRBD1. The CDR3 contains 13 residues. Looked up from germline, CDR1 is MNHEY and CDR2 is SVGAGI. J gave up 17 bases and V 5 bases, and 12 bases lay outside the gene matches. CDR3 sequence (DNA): TGTGCCAGCAGTAGGGGACAGCCAGGTGGAATCCACTTT. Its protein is CASSRGQPGGIHF.

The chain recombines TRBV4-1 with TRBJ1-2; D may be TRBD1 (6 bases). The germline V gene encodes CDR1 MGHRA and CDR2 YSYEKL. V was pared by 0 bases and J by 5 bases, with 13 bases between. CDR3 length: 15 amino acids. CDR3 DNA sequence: TGCGCCAGCAGCCAAGAGGTCAGGGGACTTTATGGCTACACCTTC. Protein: CASSQEVRGLYGYTF.

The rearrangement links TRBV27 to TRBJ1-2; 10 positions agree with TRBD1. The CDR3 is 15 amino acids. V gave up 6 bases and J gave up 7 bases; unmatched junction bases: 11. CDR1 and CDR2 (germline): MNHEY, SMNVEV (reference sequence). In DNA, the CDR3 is TGTGCCAGCAGGTCAGCCGGGACAGGGGTTTTTGGCTACACCTTC. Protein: CASRSAGTGVFGYTF.

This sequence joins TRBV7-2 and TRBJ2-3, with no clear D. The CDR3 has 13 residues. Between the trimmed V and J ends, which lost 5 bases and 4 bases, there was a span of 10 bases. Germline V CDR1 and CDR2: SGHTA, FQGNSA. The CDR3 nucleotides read TGTGCCAGCAGCCCTTCCTACTCAGATACGCAGTATTTT. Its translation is CASSPSYSDTQYF.

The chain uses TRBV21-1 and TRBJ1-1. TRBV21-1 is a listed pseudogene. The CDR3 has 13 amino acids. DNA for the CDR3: TGTGCCAGCAGCAAACACCCTAGCTCTGAAGCTTTCTTT. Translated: CASSKHPSSEAFF.

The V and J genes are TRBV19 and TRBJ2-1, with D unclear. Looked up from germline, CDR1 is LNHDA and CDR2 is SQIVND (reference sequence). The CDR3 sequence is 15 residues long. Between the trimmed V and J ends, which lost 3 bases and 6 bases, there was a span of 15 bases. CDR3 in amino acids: CASSILSIGSNEQFF. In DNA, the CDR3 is TGTGCCAGTAGTATCCTCTCCATAGGGTCCAATGAGCAGTTCTTC. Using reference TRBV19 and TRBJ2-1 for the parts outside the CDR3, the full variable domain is DGGITQSPKYLFRKEGQNVTLSCEQNLNHDAMYWYRQDPGQGLRLIYYSQIVNDFQKGDIAEGYSVSREKKESFPLTVTSAQKNPTAFYLCASSILSIGSNEQFFGPGTRLTVL.

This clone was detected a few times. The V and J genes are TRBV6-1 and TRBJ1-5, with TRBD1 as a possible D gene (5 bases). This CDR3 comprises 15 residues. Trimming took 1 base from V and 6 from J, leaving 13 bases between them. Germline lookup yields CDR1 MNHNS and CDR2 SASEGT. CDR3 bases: TGTGCCAGCAGTGAAGAGGTCGGGGGGGGTCAGCCCCAGCATTTT. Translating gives CASSEEVGGGQPQHF.

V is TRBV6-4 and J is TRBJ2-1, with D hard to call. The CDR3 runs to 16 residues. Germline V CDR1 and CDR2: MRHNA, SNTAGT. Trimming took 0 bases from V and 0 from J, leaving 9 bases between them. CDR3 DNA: TGTGCCAGCAGTGACTCAGACACGAGCTCCTACAATGAGCAGTTCTTC. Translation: CASSDSDTSSYNEQFF.

This CDR3 is CASSSRQAGSGNTIYF. CDR3 coding DNA: TGTGCCAGCAGCTCCCGACAGGCCGGCTCTGGAAACACCATATATTTT. The V gene is TRBV6-2 or TRBV6-3, the J gene TRBJ1-3, with D possibly being TRBD1 (6 bases). Germline CDR1 and CDR2: MNHEY and SVGEGT. V was shortened by 6 bases and J by 0 bases, with 15 bases between the two germline ends. The CDR3 is 16 amino acids.

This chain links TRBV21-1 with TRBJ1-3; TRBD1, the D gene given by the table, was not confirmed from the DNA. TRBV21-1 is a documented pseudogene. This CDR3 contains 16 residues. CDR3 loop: CASSKGQFPSGNTIYF. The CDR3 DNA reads TGTGCCAGCAGCAAGGGACAGTTCCCCTCTGGAAACACCATATATTTT.

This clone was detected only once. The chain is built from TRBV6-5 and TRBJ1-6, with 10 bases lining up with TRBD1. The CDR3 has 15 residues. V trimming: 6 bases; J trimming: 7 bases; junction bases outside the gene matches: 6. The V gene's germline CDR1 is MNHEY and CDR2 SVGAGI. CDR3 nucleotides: TGTGCCAGCAGGGGGGACAGGGGACCGAATTCACCCCTCCACTTT. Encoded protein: CASRGDRGPNSPLHF.

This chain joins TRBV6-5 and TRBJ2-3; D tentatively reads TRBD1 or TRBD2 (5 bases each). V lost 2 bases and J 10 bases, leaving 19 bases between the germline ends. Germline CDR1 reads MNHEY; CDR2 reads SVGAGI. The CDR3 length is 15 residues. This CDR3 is CASSYAEGLWGSQYF. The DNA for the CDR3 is TGTGCCAGCAGTTACGCAGAGGGGCTTTGGGGGTCGCAGTATTTT.

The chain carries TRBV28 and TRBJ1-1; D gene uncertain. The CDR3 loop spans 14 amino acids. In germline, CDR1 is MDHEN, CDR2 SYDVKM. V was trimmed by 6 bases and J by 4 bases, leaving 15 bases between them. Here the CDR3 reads CASSPRWFRTEAFF. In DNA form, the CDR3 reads TGTGCCAGCAGCCCGAGGTGGTTCCGCACTGAAGCTTTCTTT.